This T cell receptor (beta chain) was documented in a study of T cells in Graves' hyperthyroidism and ophthalmopathy. Clinical symptoms, serum thyroxine, TRAb, thyroid ultrasound and orbital computed tomography informed diagnoses. Amplified TCR beta CDR3 regions came from RNA transcripts. With the HTBI primer set, the TCR CDR3 went through a first round of RT-PCR. TCRdb re-called the multiplex PCR reads with MiXCR, one entry per CDR3 protein. The sample shows around 400,000 distinct CDR3 sequences, 15% to 18% of them seen only once. Study results and limitations: Blood samples included most of the expanded thyroid clonotypes exceeding 0.001.

This clonotype was counted many times. Its target is not known. V lost 1 base and J lost 1, with 11 bases in between. Germline CDR1 SGHKS, CDR2 YYEKEE (reference sequence). The CDR3 is made up of 16 amino acids. Sequencing was carried out using blood. This receptor was obtained from a woman under 30 with Graves' hyperthyroidism that later progressed to Graves' ophthalmopathy. V gene TRBV5-5 combines with J gene TRBJ2-2, with TRBD1 as a possible D gene (6 bases). CDR3 protein: CASSLLRQVNTGELFF. The CDR3 nucleotides are TGTGCCAGCAGCTTGCTCAGACAGGTGAACACCGGGGAGCTGTTTTTT.